The rows below give T cell receptor beta chains drawn from one sample of a study of T cells in localized non-small cell lung cancer. The method was immunoSEQ multiplex PCR; TCRdb's version includes in-frame clones alone and lacks a portion of them. The sample contains more than 20,000 clones, 85% to 90% of which appear only once. The input for sequencing was PBMCs, taken before any cancer treatment. Every receptor here comes from a man between 40 and 69 years old with stage II lung adenocarcinoma. CDR3s include the opening cysteine and the closing phenylalanine or tryptophan. A D gene is named only where the DNA matches it firmly. The size entry is marked missing in some rows and otherwise reads once, few, many or a size class.

v_gene	d_gene	j_gene	abundance	CDR3aa	CDR3nt
TRBV7-9	TRBD1	TRBJ1-3	.	CASSPGEGAGNTIYF	TGTGCCAGCAGTCCCGGGGAGGGGGCCGGAAACACCATATATTTT
TRBV5-1	TRBD1	TRBJ2-2	.	CASRPEAGGPPGELFF	TGCGCCAGCCGCCCCGAGGCAGGGGGCCCTCCCGGGGAGCTGTTTTTT
TRBV27	.	TRBJ2-1	.	CASSSFNEQFF	TGTGCCAGCAGTAGTTTCAATGAGCAGTTCTTC
TRBV29-1	TRBD2	TRBJ2-7	few	CSVENGGGNEQYF	TGCAGCGTTGAAAATGGGGGGGGAAACGAGCAGTACTTC
TRBV5-1	.	TRBJ2-3	.	CASRDGSSTDTQYF	TGCGCCAGCAGGGACGGTTCTAGCACAGATACGCAGTATTTT
TRBV7-2	TRBD1	TRBJ2-2	.	CASSRQGARNTGELFF	TGTGCCAGCAGTCGACAGGGGGCGCGAAACACCGGGGAGCTGTTTTTT
TRBV4-2	.	TRBJ2-3	.	CASSPRGTDTDTQYF	TGTGCCAGCAGCCCCCGAGGCACCGACACAGATACGCAGTATTTT
TRBV27	TRBD1	TRBJ1-1	.	CATRTLAGGRGTEAFF	TGTGCCACGCGGACGTTAGCAGGGGGCCGAGGGACTGAAGCTTTCTTT
TRBV7-2	.	TRBJ1-5	once	CASSRTANQPQHF	TGTGCCAGCAGCAGGACAGCTAATCAGCCCCAGCATTTT
TRBV9	TRBD2	TRBJ2-1	.	CASSRPSGNEQFF	TGTGCCAGCAGCCGCCCTAGCGGAAATGAGCAGTTCTTC
TRBV9	.	TRBJ1-1	few	CASSVAMSTEAFF	TGTGCCAGCAGCGTAGCAATGTCCACTGAAGCTTTCTTT
TRBV9	TRBD2	TRBJ2-3	.	CAGPWGGGRGASTDTQYF	TGTGCCGGGCCTTGGGGTGGCGGGCGGGGGGCTAGCACAGATACGCAGTATTTT
TRBV2	.	TRBJ2-5	.	CASSERSGGAETQYF	TGTGCCAGCAGTGAGAGATCGGGGGGCGCAGAGACCCAGTACTTC
TRBV2	TRBD1	TRBJ1-1	.	CASRALRQGGGAMNTEAFF	TGTGCCAGCAGGGCTCTACGACAGGGCGGGGGGGCAATGAACACTGAAGCTTTCTTT
TRBV19	.	TRBJ1-5	.	CATGGGSNQPQHF	TGTGCCACTGGAGGAGGTAGCAATCAGCCCCAGCATTTT
TRBV21-1	.	TRBJ2-3	.	CASSVPPTGTPAGLTDTQYF	TGTGCCAGCAGCGTACCGCCTACTGGGACCCCAGCGGGGCTCACAGATACGCAGTATTTT
TRBV10-3	TRBD1	TRBJ2-7	.	CAISGNSGTGNRYEQYF	TGTGCCATCAGTGGAAACTCTGGGACAGGGAACCGCTACGAGCAGTACTTC
TRBV19	.	TRBJ2-7	once	CASSPRRGQTYEQYF	TGTGCCAGTAGTCCCCGCCGGGGGCAGACCTACGAGCAGTACTTC
TRBV28	TRBD2	TRBJ2-1	.	CASSLRGGFYNEQFF	TGTGCCAGCAGTCTCCGGGGGGGGTTTTACAATGAGCAGTTCTTC
TRBV7-3	.	TRBJ2-1	.	CASSLLRDSLNEQFF	TGTGCCAGCAGCTTACTACGCGACTCCCTCAATGAGCAGTTCTTC
TRBV7-8	TRBD2	TRBJ2-3	.	CASLAGGPTSTDTQYF	TGTGCCAGCTTAGCGGGAGGCCCTACTAGCACAGATACGCAGTATTTT
TRBV2	.	TRBJ2-7	few	CASSDRVGEQYF	TGTGCCAGCAGTGACAGGGTAGGCGAGCAGTACTTC
TRBV4-1	.	TRBJ2-3	.	CASSPRVGTDTQYF	TGCGCCAGCAGCCCCCGAGTGGGGACAGATACGCAGTATTTT
TRBV6-6	.	TRBJ2-5	.	CASTPSGAENQETQYF	TGTGCCAGTACCCCTTCGGGAGCGGAGAACCAAGAGACCCAGTACTTC
TRBV23-1	.	TRBJ1-4	.	CASSRGDRVQTNEKLFF	TGCGCCAGCAGTCGAGGGGACCGGGTCCAGACTAATGAAAAACTGTTTTTT
TRBV7-9	.	TRBJ1-1	.	CASSLEVATEAFF	TGTGCCAGCAGCTTAGAAGTCGCCACTGAAGCTTTCTTT
TRBV2	TRBD2	TRBJ2-2	.	CASRPTSGRSVGELFF	TGTGCCAGCAGGCCAACTAGCGGGAGGAGTGTCGGGGAGCTGTTTTTT
TRBV21-1	.	TRBJ1-2	.	CASSKSQDF	TGTGCCAGCAGCAAAAGCCAGGATTTC
TRBV13	.	TRBJ1-3	.	CASSFKQGGNTIYF	TGTGCCAGCAGCTTTAAACAGGGCGGAAACACCATATATTTT
TRBV5-1	.	TRBJ2-7	.	CASSPGSYEQYF	TGCGCCAGCAGCCCCGGGTCCTACGAGCAGTACTTC
TRBV7-8	.	TRBJ1-2	.	CASSPNKQGYGYTF	TGTGCCAGCAGCCCCAACAAACAGGGCTATGGCTACACCTTC
TRBV11-2	.	TRBJ2-7	.	CASSSGTEQYF	TGTGCCAGCAGCTCCGGGACCGAGCAGTACTTC
TRBV28	.	TRBJ2-6	.	CASTAGPVGGANVLTF	TGTGCCAGCACCGCCGGGCCCGTGGGTGGGGCCAACGTCCTGACTTTC
TRBV4-1	.	TRBJ2-1	.	CASSRDFDTSNEQFF	TGCGCCAGCAGTCGGGACTTTGACACCTCCAATGAGCAGTTCTTC
TRBV18	TRBD1	TRBJ2-1	.	CASSTLGTGGAEQFF	TGTGCCAGCTCAACGCTCGGGACAGGGGGCGCTGAGCAGTTCTTC
TRBV7-3	.	TRBJ2-1	.	CASSLTGSLYNEQFF	TGTGCCAGCAGCTTAACAGGGTCACTATACAATGAGCAGTTCTTC
TRBV5-1	TRBD1	TRBJ1-2	.	CASSFIRSGQGILSSLTNYGYTF	TGCGCCAGCAGCTTCATTCGGTCGGGACAGGGGATTCTGAGTTCGCTTACTAACTATGGCTACACCTTC
TRBV19	.	TRBJ1-4	few	CASSTRQSNEKLFF	TGTGCCAGTAGTACCCGACAGTCTAATGAAAAACTGTTTTTT
TRBV18	TRBD1	TRBJ1-5	once	CASSPDRVGNQPQHF	TGTGCCAGCTCCCCGGACAGGGTGGGCAATCAGCCCCAGCATTTT
TRBV6-1	.	TRBJ1-5	.	CASSGGEGDSDNQPQHF	TGTGCCAGCAGTGGGGGAGAGGGGGACTCAGACAATCAGCCCCAGCATTTT
TRBV5-6	TRBD1	TRBJ2-7	.	CASSPGQGFTEQYF	TGTGCCAGCAGCCCGGGACAGGGATTTACCGAGCAGTACTTC
TRBV12-5	.	TRBJ2-5	few	CASGLDRPGSRETQYF	TGTGCTAGTGGTTTGGATCGACCAGGGTCGAGGGAGACCCAGTACTTC
TRBV7-9	.	TRBJ2-5	.	CASSLTEIQETQYF	TGTGCCAGCAGCCTTACTGAAATCCAAGAGACCCAGTACTTC
TRBV7-9	TRBD1	TRBJ2-3	.	CASVWDRGRSDTQYF	TGTGCCAGCGTTTGGGACAGGGGTCGGTCAGATACGCAGTATTTT
TRBV11-2	.	TRBJ2-7	.	CASSLEPQDLYEQYF	TGTGCCAGCAGCTTAGAACCACAAGACCTCTACGAGCAGTACTTC
TRBV6-5	TRBD1	TRBJ2-7	once	CASTPRDRAEQYF	TGTGCCAGCACCCCCCGGGACAGGGCTGAGCAGTACTTC
TRBV7-2	TRBD2	TRBJ2-1	.	CASSLGGGGYDEQFF	TGTGCCAGCAGCTTAGGCGGGGGGGGCTACGATGAGCAGTTCTTC
TRBV15	.	TRBJ2-7	once	CATSLVGSSDPEQYF	TGTGCCACCAGCCTTGTTGGGAGCTCGGATCCCGAGCAGTACTTC
TRBV18	.	TRBJ2-3	.	CASSPDLTVFLTDTQYF	TGTGCCAGCTCACCAGATTTGACAGTCTTTCTCACAGATACGCAGTATTTT
TRBV6-5	.	TRBJ2-2	.	CASSKLGELFF	TGTGCCAGCAGCAAACTCGGAGAGCTGTTTTTT
TRBV6-1	TRBD1	TRBJ2-3	.	CASNIGTGPLNTQYF	TGTGCCAGCAATATCGGGACAGGGCCTTTGAATACGCAGTATTTT
TRBV6-1	TRBD2	TRBJ2-7	.	CASTTSGGGSYEQYF	TGTGCCAGCACTACTAGCGGGGGAGGGTCCTACGAGCAGTACTTC
TRBV4-2	TRBD1	TRBJ1-1	few	CASSQGRDSEAFF	TGTGCCAGCAGCCAAGGACGGGACAGTGAAGCTTTCTTT
TRBV7-8	.	TRBJ2-7	.	CASSLEGWGEQYF	TGTGCCAGCAGCTTAGAGGGCTGGGGCGAGCAGTACTTC
TRBV2	.	TRBJ2-1	.	CASSKDEKIYNEQFF	TGTGCCAGCAGTAAGGACGAAAAGATCTACAATGAGCAGTTCTTC
TRBV30	TRBD2	TRBJ2-3	.	CAWSVLGTSEYF	TGTGCCTGGAGTGTACTTGGGACTAGCGAGTATTTT
TRBV19	.	TRBJ1-1	once	CASSMSRDTEAFF	TGTGCCAGTAGTATGAGTAGGGACACTGAAGCTTTCTTT
TRBV2	.	TRBJ2-3	once	CASSEVLSTDTQYF	TGTGCCAGCAGTGAAGTACTATCCACAGATACGCAGTATTTT
TRBV27	.	TRBJ1-2	.	CASSWGTDNYGYTF	TGTGCCAGCAGTTGGGGGACCGACAACTATGGCTACACCTTC